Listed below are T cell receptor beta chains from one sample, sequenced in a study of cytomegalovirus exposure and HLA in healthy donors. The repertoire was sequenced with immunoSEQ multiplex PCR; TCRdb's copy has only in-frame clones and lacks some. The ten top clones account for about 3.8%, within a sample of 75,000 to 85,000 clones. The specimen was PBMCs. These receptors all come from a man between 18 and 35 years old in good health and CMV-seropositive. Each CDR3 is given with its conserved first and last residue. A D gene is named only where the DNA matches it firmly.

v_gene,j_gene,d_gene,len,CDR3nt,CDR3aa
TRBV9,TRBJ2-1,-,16,TGTGCCAGCAGCGTAGATATGTGGAGCTCCTACAATGAGCAGTTCTTC,CASSVDMWSSYNEQFF
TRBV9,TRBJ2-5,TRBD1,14,TGTGCCAGCAGCTTCACAGGGGGAATGGAGACCCAGTACTTC,CASSFTGGMETQYF
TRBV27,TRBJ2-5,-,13,TGTGCCAGCAGTGAAGCCTACCAAGAGACCCAGTACTTC,CASSEAYQETQYF
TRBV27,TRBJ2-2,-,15,TGTGCCAGCAGTGCAGCCCGTTACAGGGACAGGGAGCTGTTTTTT,CASSAARYRDRELFF
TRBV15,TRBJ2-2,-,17,TGTGCCACCAGCAGAGAGAGCAGGGCCAGTGGTACCGGGGAGCTGTTTTTT,CATSRESRASGTGELFF
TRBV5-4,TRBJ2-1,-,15,TGTGCCAGCAGCTTGATATCAGGGTTATACAATGAGCAGTTCTTC,CASSLISGLYNEQFF
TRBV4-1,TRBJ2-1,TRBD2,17,TGCGCCAGCAGCCAAGATCTACTAGCGGGAGCTGGGAATGAGCAGTTCTTC,CASSQDLLAGAGNEQFF
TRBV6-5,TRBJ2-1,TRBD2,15,TGTGCCAGCAGTTTTTCTAGCGGAGGATCCAATGAGCAGTTCTTC,CASSFSSGGSNEQFF
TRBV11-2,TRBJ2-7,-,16,TGTGCCAGCAGCTCAATACGGCCGGACAGAACCTACGAGCAGTACTTC,CASSSIRPDRTYEQYF
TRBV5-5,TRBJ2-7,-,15,TGTGCCAGCAGCTTGGAGGCAGGGATGAGGTACGAGCAGTACTTC,CASSLEAGMRYEQYF
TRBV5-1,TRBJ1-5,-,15,TGCGCCAGCAGCTGGGGGGGCGAGAGCAATCAGCCCCAGCATTTT,CASSWGGESNQPQHF
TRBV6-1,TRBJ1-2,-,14,TGTGCCAGCAGTATATCGGGTCTCGTCTATGGCTACACCTTC,CASSISGLVYGYTF
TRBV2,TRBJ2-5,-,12,TGTGCCAGCAGTCCGGGGAGGGAGACCCAGTACTTC,CASSPGRETQYF
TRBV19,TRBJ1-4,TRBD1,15,TGTGCCAGTAGTATCCGACAGGGGCCTAATGAAAAACTGTTTTTT,CASSIRQGPNEKLFF
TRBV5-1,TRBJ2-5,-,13,TGCGCCAGCAGTGTTCAGGGCCAAGAGACCCAGTACTTC,CASSVQGQETQYF
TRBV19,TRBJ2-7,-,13,TGTGCCAGTAGTATTGACAGAGGCTACGAGCAGTACTTC,CASSIDRGYEQYF
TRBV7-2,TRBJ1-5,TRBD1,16,TGTGCCAGCAGCCTTGGGGTGGACAGGGTGATGCAGCCCCAGCATTTT,CASSLGVDRVMQPQHF
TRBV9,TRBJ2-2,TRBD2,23,TGTGCCAGCAGCGTTAAGCCCCGTTCTAGCGGAACCATCTACGAACAGGAAGGCGGGGAGCTGTTTTTT,CASSVKPRSSGTIYEQEGGELFF
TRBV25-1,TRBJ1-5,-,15,TGTGCCAGCAGTGAATTAAGCAATAGCAATCAGCCCCAGCATTTT,CASSELSNSNQPQHF
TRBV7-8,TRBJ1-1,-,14,TGTGCCAGCAGTCATCCCAAGCAGGGAACTGAAGCTTTCTTT,CASSHPKQGTEAFF
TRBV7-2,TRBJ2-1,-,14,TGTGCCAGCAGCTTACTTAACAACTACAATGAGCAGTTCTTC,CASSLLNNYNEQFF
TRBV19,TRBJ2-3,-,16,TGTGCCAGTAGTACTACAGGGAGTGTGTGGACAGATACGCAGTATTTT,CASSTTGSVWTDTQYF
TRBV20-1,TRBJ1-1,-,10,TGCAGTGCTCATCCGGGAGGAGCTTTCTTT,CSAHPGGAFF
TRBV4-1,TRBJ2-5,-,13,TGCGCCAGCAGCCAAGCTACAGGGTGGACCCAGTACTTC,CASSQATGWTQYF
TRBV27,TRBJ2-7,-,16,TGTGCCAGCAGTCCCCGACTAGTTTTTGGTCCCTACGAGCAGTACTTC,CASSPRLVFGPYEQYF
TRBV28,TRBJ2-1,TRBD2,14,TGTGCCAGCAGGGCCCGGGGGGGGTACAATGAGCAGTTCTTC,CASRARGGYNEQFF
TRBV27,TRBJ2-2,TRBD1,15,TGTGCCAGCGGTATACAGGGGGCGAACACCGGGGAGCTGTTTTTT,CASGIQGANTGELFF
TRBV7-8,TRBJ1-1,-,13,TGTGCCAGCAGACCATTCGGGGGGACTGAAGCTTTCTTT,CASRPFGGTEAFF
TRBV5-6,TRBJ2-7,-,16,TGTGCCAGCAGCTTGGTGACAGCGAGTTCCTCCTACGAGCAGTACTTC,CASSLVTASSSYEQYF
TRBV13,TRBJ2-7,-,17,TGTGCCAGCAGCTTAGAAAGACTTGGCGGCTCAGTCTACGAGCAGTACTTC,CASSLERLGGSVYEQYF
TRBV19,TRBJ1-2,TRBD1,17,TGTGCCAGTAGGCCAATGGGCGGGACAGGAGAAAACTATGGCTACACCTTC,CASRPMGGTGENYGYTF
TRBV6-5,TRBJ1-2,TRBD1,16,TGTGCCAGCAGTTACTTACTCCGGGACAGGGCCTATGGCTACACCTTC,CASSYLLRDRAYGYTF
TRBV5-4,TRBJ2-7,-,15,TGTGCCAGCAGCTTGACTGGACTGAATACCTACGAGCAGTACTTC,CASSLTGLNTYEQYF
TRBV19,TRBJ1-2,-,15,TGTGCCAGTAGTATAGTCGGAGGAAATGGAGGCGGCTACACCTTC,CASSIVGGNGGGYTF
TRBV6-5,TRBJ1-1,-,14,TGTGCCAGCAGAAGTCTAGGGAGGAACACTGAAGCTTTCTTT,CASRSLGRNTEAFF
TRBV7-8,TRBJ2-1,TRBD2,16,TGTGCCAGCAGCTTCCCGAGCGGGAGGCCGAGGAATGAGCAGTTCTTC,CASSFPSGRPRNEQFF
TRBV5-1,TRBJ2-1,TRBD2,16,TGCGCCAGCATGCCGAGGAGCGGGAGGCAAAGTGGTGAGCAGTTCTTC,CASMPRSGRQSGEQFF
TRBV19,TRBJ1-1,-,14,TGTGCCAGTAGTATAGATCATCCAGGGTCTGAAGCTTTCTTT,CASSIDHPGSEAFF
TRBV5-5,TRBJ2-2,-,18,TGTGCCAGCAGCTTGATTCTCCGCAGGGGAAGTCATACCGGGGAGCTGTTTTTT,CASSLILRRGSHTGELFF
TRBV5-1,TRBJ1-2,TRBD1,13,TGCGCCAGCAGAAACAGGGGATTACGAGGCTACACCTTC,CASRNRGLRGYTF
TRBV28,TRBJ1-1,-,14,TGTGCCAGCAGCAAACCAGGGGCGGAAACTGAAGCTTTCTTT,CASSKPGAETEAFF
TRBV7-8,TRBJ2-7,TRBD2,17,TGTGCCAGCAGCCCTAAAGCCGGGACTAGCGGCACCTACGAGCAGTACTTC,CASSPKAGTSGTYEQYF
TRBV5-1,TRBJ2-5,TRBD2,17,TGCGCCAGCAGCTTGGGACTAGCGGGACCCACAGAAGAGACCCAGTACTTC,CASSLGLAGPTEETQYF
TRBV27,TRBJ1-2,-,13,TGTGCCAGCAGTCCCCCCGGACTTAGGGACTACACCTTC,CASSPPGLRDYTF
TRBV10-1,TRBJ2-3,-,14,TGCGCCAGCAGTGAAGACAGCAGCACAGATACGCAGTATTTT,CASSEDSSTDTQYF
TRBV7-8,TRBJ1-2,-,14,TGTGCCAGCAGCTTAGCTGATCTCAGGGCGGGCTACACCTTC,CASSLADLRAGYTF
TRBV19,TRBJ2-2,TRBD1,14,TGTGCCAGTAGTATCAGGGGGCTAACCGGGGAGCTGTTTTTT,CASSIRGLTGELFF
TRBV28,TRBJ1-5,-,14,TGTGCCAGCAGTCCAACGGGACTTTATCAGCCCCAGCATTTT,CASSPTGLYQPQHF
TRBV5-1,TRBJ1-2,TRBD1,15,TGCGCCAGCAGCTTACGTTCGGACAGGGCTTATGGCTACACCTTC,CASSLRSDRAYGYTF
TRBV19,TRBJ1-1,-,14,TGTGCCAGTAGTTGGCCAGGACAGAAAAATGAAGCTTTCTTT,CASSWPGQKNEAFF
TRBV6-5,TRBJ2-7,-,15,TGTGCCAGCAGTTTCGACTCCTCGAGCTCCTACGAGCAGTACTTC,CASSFDSSSSYEQYF
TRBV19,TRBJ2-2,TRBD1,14,TGTGCCAGTAGAAAGGACAGGGACACCGGGGAGCTGTTTTTT,CASRKDRDTGELFF
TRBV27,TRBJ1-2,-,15,TGTGCCAGCAGTCACCGGACTGGAGCTAACTATGGCTACACCTTC,CASSHRTGANYGYTF
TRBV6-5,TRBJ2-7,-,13,TGTGCCAGCCGGCGTAGCATATCCTACGAGCAGTACTTC,CASRRSISYEQYF
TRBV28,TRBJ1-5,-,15,TGTGCCAGCAGACAACCCGGGACTGGGAACCGGCCCCAGCATTTT,CASRQPGTGNRPQHF
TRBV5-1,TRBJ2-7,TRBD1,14,TGCGCCAGCGGCTACCGGGACAGGGCGAGCGAGCAGTACTTC,CASGYRDRASEQYF
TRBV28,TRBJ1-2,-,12,TGTGCCAGCAGTTTACGGGGGGGTGGCTACACCTTC,CASSLRGGGYTF
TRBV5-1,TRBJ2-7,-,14,TGCGCCAGCAGCTTGGAGTCAAAAGCCGACGAGCAGTACTTC,CASSLESKADEQYF
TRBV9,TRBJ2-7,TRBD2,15,TGTGCCAGCAGCGTCAATAGCGGGAGATTTGGCGAGCAGTACTTC,CASSVNSGRFGEQYF
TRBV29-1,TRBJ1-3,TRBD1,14,TGCAGCGTAGGACAGGGGTGGTCAGGAAACACCATATATTTT,CSVGQGWSGNTIYF